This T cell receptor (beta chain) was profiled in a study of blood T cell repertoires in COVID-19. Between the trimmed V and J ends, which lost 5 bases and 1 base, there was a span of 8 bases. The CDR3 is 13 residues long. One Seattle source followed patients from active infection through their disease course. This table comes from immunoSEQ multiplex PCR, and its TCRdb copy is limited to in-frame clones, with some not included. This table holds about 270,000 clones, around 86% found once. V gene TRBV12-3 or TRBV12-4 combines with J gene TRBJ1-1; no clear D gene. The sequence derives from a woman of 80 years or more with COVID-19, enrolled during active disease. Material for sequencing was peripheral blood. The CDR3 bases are TGTGCCAGCAGTCCCAGTGAGAACACTGAAGCTTTCTTT. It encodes CASSPSENTEAFF.